This T cell receptor (beta chain) was recovered during a study of shared clonotypes between healthy human individuals. Study-wide findings and caveats: Relative to their counterparts shared across all four donors, non-shared clonotypes exhibited diminished generation probabilities.

Assay used: immunoSEQ multiplex PCR; TCRdb lists only in-frame clones, some missing. Here the sample spans 2 million to 2.5 million clones, over 85% being singletons. Points on this clone: The antigen remains undetermined.

The origin of this receptor is a man aged 18-30 years in good health. Some clones in this sample may be carry-over from other donors' samples. Specimen: naive CD4+ T cells from PBMCs. Subset in this sample: CD45RA+ positively selected.

Written as DNA, the CDR3 is TGTGCCAGCAGCCCGAAGGGGGCGCGCGAAAAACTGTTTTTT. Its translation is CASSPKGAREKLFF. The chain employs TRBV7-2 and TRBJ1-4; 7 bases line up with TRBD1. The CDR3 covers 14 residues. The germline V gene encodes CDR1 SGHTA and CDR2 FQGNSA. Trimming at V came to 5 bases and at J to 8 bases, leaving 8 bases not matched to a gene.